This T cell receptor beta chain was sequenced for a study of OX40 agonist ivuxolimab in advanced cancers. Germline assignment: CDR1 SGHTA and CDR2 FQGNSA. The CDR3 extends over 16 amino acids. Trimming left V 5 bases short and J 0 bases short, with 16 bases between. The method was immunoSEQ multiplex PCR; TCRdb's version includes in-frame clones alone and lacks a portion of them. The table shows 90,000 to 100,000 clones, with 80% to 90% occurring only once. The chain has TRBV7-2 and TRBJ1-2, with D possibly being TRBD1 (6 bases). The sequence derives from an adult with an advanced solid tumor such as melanoma, head and neck, liver or kidney cancer. This material consisted of CD4+ or CD8+ T cells sorted from blood, taken in a trial of the OX40 agonist ivuxolimab. CDR3: CASSLVGTGTNYGYTF. CDR3 bases: TGTGCCAGCAGCCTTGTAGGAACAGGGACTAACTATGGCTACACCTTC.